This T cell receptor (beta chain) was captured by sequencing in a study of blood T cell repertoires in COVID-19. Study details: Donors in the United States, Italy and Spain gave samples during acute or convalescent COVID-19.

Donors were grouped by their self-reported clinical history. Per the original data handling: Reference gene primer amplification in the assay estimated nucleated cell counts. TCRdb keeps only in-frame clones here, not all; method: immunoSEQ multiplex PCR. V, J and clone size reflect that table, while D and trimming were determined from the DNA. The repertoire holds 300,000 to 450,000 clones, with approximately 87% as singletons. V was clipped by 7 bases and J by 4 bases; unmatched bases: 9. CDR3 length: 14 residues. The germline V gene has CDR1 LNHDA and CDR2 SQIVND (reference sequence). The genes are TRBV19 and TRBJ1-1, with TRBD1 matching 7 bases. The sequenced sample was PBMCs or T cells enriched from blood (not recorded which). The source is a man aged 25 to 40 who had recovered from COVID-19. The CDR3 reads CASKGSGGATEAFF. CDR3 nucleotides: TGTGCCAGTAAGGGTTCAGGGGGTGCCACTGAAGCTTTCTTT.